The following is a T cell receptor (beta chain) sequence with its context. Original processing notes: Filtering was not the same, since immunoSEQ gave junction-only sequences without quality scores. Repertoires were generated with immunoSEQ multiplex PCR, while TCRdb's copy carries only in-frame clones and drops some. Clone size and the V and J calls come from that table; the DNA yielded D and trimming. The sample lists 2.3 million or so clones, over 85% occurring once. This sample is drawn from a study of shared clonotypes between healthy human individuals. V lost 0 bases to trimming and J lost 4 bases, with 14 bases between them. This CDR3 has 15 residues. The V gene's germline CDR1 is SGHRS and CDR2 YFSETQ.

This chain uses TRBV5-1 with TRBJ2-7, with TRBD2 as a possible D gene (6 bases). Material: naive CD4+ T cells from PBMCs. Subset specified: CD45RA+ positively selected. The sequence derives from a young man in good health. Some clones in this sample may be carry-over from other donors' samples. Written as DNA, the CDR3 is TGCGCCAGCAGCTTGGAGGCGGGGTCGGTGTACGAGCAGTACTTC. Protein: CASSLEAGSVYEQYF.